The next 10 T cell receptor beta chains were all read from a single sample in a study of vaccination and CD4 T cells after COVID-19. Antigen specificity for these receptors is unknown. Treatment in this sample: approximately nine-day PBMC culture with coronavirus spike peptide pools or control peptides (ViraFEST assay). Cultured CD4+ T cell DNA underwent sequencing with the Oncomine TCR Beta short-read assay. TCRdb reprocessed the PCR reads via MiXCR and lists one record per CDR3 protein. The sample shows just under 20,000 distinct CDR3 sequences, approximately 52% of them seen only once. The sequencing input was CD4+ T cells from blood, cultured in vitro. These receptor sequences come from a human donor who had recovered from COVID-19.

This clonotype was observed once. The V gene is TRBV29-1, the J gene TRBJ2-5, with 8 bases fitting TRBD1. V shed 3 bases, J shed 5 bases, and the junction held 11 bases outside the gene matches. In germline, CDR1 is SQVTM, CDR2 ANQGSEA. The CDR3 is made up of 15 amino acids. CDR3 amino acids: CSVDHPGGYGETQYF. In DNA form, the CDR3 reads TGCAGCGTTGACCATCCAGGGGGCTATGGTGAGACCCAGTACTTC.

The sample holds one count of this clonotype. The rearrangement links TRBV20-1 to TRBJ1-1; possible D gene TRBD1, 5 bases. CDR1 and CDR2 (germline): DFQATT, SNEGSKA (reference sequence). The CDR3 sequence is 14 residues long. Here the CDR3 reads CSTKTGGGNTEAFF. The CDR3 DNA follows: TGCAGCACGAAAACGGGTGGGGGGAACACTGAAGCTTTCTTT.

The CDR3 reads CASSEWTERTGELFF. CDR3 sequence (DNA): TGTGCCAGCAGTGAATGGACAGAGCGCACCGGGGAGCTGTTTTTT. The chain combines TRBV6-1 with TRBJ2-2; D may be TRBD1 (6 bases). The germline V gene encodes CDR1 MNHNS and CDR2 SASEGT. With 2 bases removed from V and 4 bases from J, the gap between germline ends came to 11 bases. The CDR3 contains 15 residues.

This clonotype appeared a single time. CDR3 protein: CASSLAGLLTF. As DNA, the CDR3 is TGTGCCAGCAGTTTAGCAGGGTTGCTCACCTTC. The chain carries TRBV12-3 or TRBV12-4 and TRBJ1-2, with D unresolved. V shed 0 bases and J shed 13 bases, with 9 bases lying between them. This CDR3 comprises 11 residues.

The V call is TRBV18, the J call TRBJ2-1, with TRBD1 as a possible D gene (5 bases). Germline CDR1 KGHSH, CDR2 LQKENI. CDR3 length: 14 amino acids. V was clipped by 2 bases and J by 4 bases, with 9 bases between them. CDR3 bases: TGTGCCAGCTCACCAAGACAGAGATACAATGAGCAGTTCTTC. Its protein product is CASSPRQRYNEQFF.

The chain carries TRBV6-1 and TRBJ1-4; 9 bases match TRBD1. The CDR3 covers 14 residues. J lost 7 bases, V lost 5 bases, and 5 bases had no gene match. Germline V CDR1 and CDR2: MNHNS, SASEGT. The CDR3 here is CASSPDRGSEKLFF. The CDR3 nucleotides read TGTGCCAGCAGTCCGGACAGGGGAAGTGAAAAACTGTTTTTT.

There are a few counts of this clonotype. This chain joins TRBV7-2 and TRBJ1-6, with D maybe TRBD1 (6 bases). Trimming removed 5 bases at V and 10 bases at J, with 18 bases between. The CDR3 is 15 residues long. Germline CDR1 and CDR2: SGHTA and FQGNSA. In DNA form, the CDR3 reads TGTGCCAGCAGCCCTTATCCGGGGGCTGGATCACCCCTCCACTTT. Translation gives CASSPYPGAGSPLHF.

This clonotype was seen only a few times. The CDR3 region has the DNA TGTGCCAGCAGTTCGCGAACCGGGACAGGGGATGGCTACACCTTC. Translating it yields CASSSRTGTGDGYTF. This chain joins TRBV6-5 and TRBJ1-2; 10 bases match TRBD1. The CDR3 runs 15 residues. J was trimmed by 6 bases and V by 4 bases; bases with no gene match: 8. CDR1 MNHEY and CDR2 SVGAGI come from the germline V gene.

This chain uses TRBV11-1 with TRBJ2-4, with TRBD1 matching over 8 bases. CDR3 length: 17 residues. CDR1 and CDR2 from the germline V gene are SGHAT and FQDESV (reference sequence). Germline trimming cut 4 bases from V and 0 bases from J; bases unmatched to any gene: 8. CDR3 region: CASSSERQGIAKNIQYF. CDR3 DNA sequence: TGTGCCAGCAGCTCAGAGAGACAGGGGATAGCCAAAAACATTCAGTACTTC.

This clonotype was counted between two and nine times. The CDR3 DNA reads TGTGCCAGCAGTTCAGACAGGGGTAATTCACCCCTCCACTTT. Its protein is CASSSDRGNSPLHF. V is TRBV7-9 and J is TRBJ1-6, with 8 bases matching TRBD1. Trimming took 6 bases from V and 6 from J; bases not matched to a gene: 4. The CDR3 has 14 amino acids. Germline CDR1 reads SEHNR; CDR2 reads FQNEAQ (reference sequence).